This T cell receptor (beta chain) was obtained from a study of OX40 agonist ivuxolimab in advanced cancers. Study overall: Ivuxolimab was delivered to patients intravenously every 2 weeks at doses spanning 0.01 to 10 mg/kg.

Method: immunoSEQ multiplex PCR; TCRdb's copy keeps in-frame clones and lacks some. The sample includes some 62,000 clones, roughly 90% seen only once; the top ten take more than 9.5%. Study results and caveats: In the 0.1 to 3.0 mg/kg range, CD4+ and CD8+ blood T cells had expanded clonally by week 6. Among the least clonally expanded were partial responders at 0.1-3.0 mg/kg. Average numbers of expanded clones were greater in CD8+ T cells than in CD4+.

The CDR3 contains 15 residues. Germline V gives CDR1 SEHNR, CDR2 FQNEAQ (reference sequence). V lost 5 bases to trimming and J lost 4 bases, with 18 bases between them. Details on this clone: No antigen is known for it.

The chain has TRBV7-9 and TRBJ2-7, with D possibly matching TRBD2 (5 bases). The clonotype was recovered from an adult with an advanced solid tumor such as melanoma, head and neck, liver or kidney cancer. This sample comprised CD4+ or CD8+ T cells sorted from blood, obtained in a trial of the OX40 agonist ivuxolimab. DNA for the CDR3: TGTGCCAGCAGCGGGGTGAGGCGGGCTACATACGAGCAGTACTTC. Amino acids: CASSGVRRATYEQYF.